One T cell receptor (beta chain) is described in this entry. Repertoires were generated with immunoSEQ multiplex PCR, while TCRdb's copy carries only in-frame clones and drops some. The sample carries about 28,000 clones, under 90% recorded once. The data belong to a study of OX40 agonist ivuxolimab in advanced cancers. Study context: The dose-escalation cohort was about 87% male, with a mean age of 60 years, ranging about 20 to 85.

This TCR derives from an adult with an advanced solid tumor such as melanoma, head and neck, liver or kidney cancer. The specimen comprised CD4+ or CD8+ T cells sorted from blood, sampled in a trial of the OX40 agonist ivuxolimab.

The CDR3 bases are TGTGCCAGCAGCCAAATTAGGGAGGTTCCCTACGAGCAGTACTTC. Protein product: CASSQIREVPYEQYF. The chain combines TRBV11-2 with TRBJ2-7, with D perhaps matching TRBD2 (6 bases). The CDR3 contains 15 residues. Trimming left V 5 bases short and J 2 bases short, with 16 bases between. The germline gives CDR1 SGHAT, CDR2 FQNNGV.